The TCR beta chain under discussion was sequenced for a study of beta chain features in type 1 diabetes. Expressed TCRB transcripts got sequenced, as all isolated RNA was reverse transcribed. Produced via immunoSEQ multiplex PCR; TCRdb's table is partial and in-frame only. The table has 150,000 to 180,000 clones, 10% seen once. As regards this clone: Its antigen is not known.

Study-wide findings and caveats: Researchers report that Type 1 diabetes patients had moderately but significantly shorter TCRB CDR3s across all four CD4+ subsets.

The germline CDR1 and CDR2 sequences are SGHTA and FQGNSA. The CDR3 extends over 15 amino acids. V trimming: 4 bases; J trimming: 10 bases; junction bases outside the gene matches: 4. The sequence derives from a man aged 25-45 years with type 1 diabetes. The V gene is TRBV7-2, the J gene TRBJ2-1; 16 bases line up with TRBD2. The sample consisted of central memory CD4+ T cells from blood. CDR3 amino acids: CASSSGLAGGWEQFF. CDR3 DNA sequence: TGTGCCAGCAGCTCGGGACTAGCGGGAGGGTGGGAGCAGTTCTTC.